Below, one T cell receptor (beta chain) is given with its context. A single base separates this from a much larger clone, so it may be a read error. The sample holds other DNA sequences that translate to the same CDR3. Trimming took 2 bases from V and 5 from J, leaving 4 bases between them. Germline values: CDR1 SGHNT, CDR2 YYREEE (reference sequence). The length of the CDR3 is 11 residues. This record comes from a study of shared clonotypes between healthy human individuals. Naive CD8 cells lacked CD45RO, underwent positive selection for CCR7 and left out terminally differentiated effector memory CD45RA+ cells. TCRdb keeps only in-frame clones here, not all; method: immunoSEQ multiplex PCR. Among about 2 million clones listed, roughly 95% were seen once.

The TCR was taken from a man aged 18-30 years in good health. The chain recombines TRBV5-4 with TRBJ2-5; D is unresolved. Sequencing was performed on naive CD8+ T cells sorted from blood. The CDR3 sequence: CASSLEETQYF. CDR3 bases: TGTGCCAGCAGCTTAGAGGAGACCCAGTACTTC. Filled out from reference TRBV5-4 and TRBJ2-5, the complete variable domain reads ETGVTQSPTHLIKTRGQQVTLRCSSQSGHNTVSWYQQALGQGPQFIFQYYREEENGRGNFPPRFSGLQFPNYSSELNVNALELDDSALYLCASSLEETQYFGPGTRLLVL.